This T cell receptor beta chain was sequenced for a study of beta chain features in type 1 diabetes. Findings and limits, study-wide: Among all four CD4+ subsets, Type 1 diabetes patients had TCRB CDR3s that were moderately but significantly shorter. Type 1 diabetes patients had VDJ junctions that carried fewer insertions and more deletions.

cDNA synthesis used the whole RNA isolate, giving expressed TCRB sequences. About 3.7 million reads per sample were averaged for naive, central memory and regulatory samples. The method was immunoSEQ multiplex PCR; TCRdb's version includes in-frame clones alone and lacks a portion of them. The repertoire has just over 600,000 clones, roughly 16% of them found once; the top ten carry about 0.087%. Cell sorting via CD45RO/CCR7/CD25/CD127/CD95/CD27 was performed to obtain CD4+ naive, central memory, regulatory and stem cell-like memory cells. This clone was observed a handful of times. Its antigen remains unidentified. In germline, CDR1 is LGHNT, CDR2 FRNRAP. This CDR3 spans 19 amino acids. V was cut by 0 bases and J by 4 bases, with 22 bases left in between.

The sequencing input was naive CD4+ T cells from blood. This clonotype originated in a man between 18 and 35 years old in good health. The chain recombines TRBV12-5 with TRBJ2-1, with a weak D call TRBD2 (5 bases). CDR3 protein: CASGLVPLDDITRYNEQFF. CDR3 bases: TGTGCTAGTGGTTTGGTACCCTTAGACGATATTACTAGATACAATGAGCAGTTCTTC.